Below, 27 T cell receptor beta chains from the same sample are listed, as sequenced in a study of T cell responses to AZD1222 COVID-19 vaccine (dated by TCRdb to about 2021). In the paper's terms, the time point label means: baseline before first vaccination. Library preparation used the immunoSEQ multiplex PCR assay. The clones in this table, taken by TCRdb from immuneACCESS, are in-frame only. Not every clone is retained; where verified, under half of the shortfall comes from an unresolved V gene, and the cause of the rest is unknown. Within this sample are some 160,000 clones, with 85% to 95% of them counted one time only. The top ten constitute roughly 1% of the sample. Sequences were derived from peripheral blood, sampled on day 0 of AZD1222 vaccination. The receptors derive from an adult in good health.

This chain joins TRBV11-3 and TRBJ2-4, with 7 bases aligning to TRBD1. With 1 base clipped from V and 4 bases from J, the junction kept 4 bases outside the gene matches. The CDR3 contains 15 residues. Per the germline V gene, CDR1 is SGHNT and CDR2 is YENEEA. CDR3 DNA: TGTGCCAGCAGCTTAGGATCAGGGGGAAAAAACATTCAGTACTTC. Amino acids: CASSLGSGGKNIQYF.

The V and J genes are TRBV2 and TRBJ2-7; D unclear. V shed 7 bases and J shed 0 bases, with 4 bases lying between them. The length of the CDR3 is 11 residues. Germline CDR1 and CDR2: SNHLY and FYNNEI. This CDR3 reads CASMGSYEQYF. CDR3 nucleotides: TGTGCCAGCATGGGCTCCTACGAGCAGTACTTC.

The chain carries TRBV11-1 and TRBJ2-3; D gene uncertain. The V end was cut by 2 bases, the J end by 3 bases, with 3 bases between. Per the germline V gene, CDR1 is SGHAT and CDR2 is FQDESV (reference sequence). There are 12 residues in the CDR3. CDR3 sequence: CASSLMTDTQYF. The CDR3 nucleotides are TGTGCCAGCAGCTTAATGACAGATACGCAGTATTTT. The entire variable domain, with the rest obtained from reference TRBV11-1 and TRBJ2-3, is as follows: EAEVAQSPRYKITEKSQAVAFWCDPISGHATLYWYRQILGQGPELLVQFQDESVVDDSQLPKDRFSAERLKGVDSTLKIQPAELGDSAMYLCASSLMTDTQYFGPGTRLTVL.

CDR3 DNA sequence: TGTGCCAGCAGCTTGGTACAGGGACAGGGGGCTTCTGGAAACACCATATATTTT. Its translation: CASSLVQGQGASGNTIYF. The chain has TRBV5-7 and TRBJ1-3; 12 bases line up with TRBD1. TRBV5-7 is designated an ORF whose function remains uncertain. V lost 0 bases to trimming and J lost 1 base; unmatched junction nucleotides: 5. CDR3 length equals 18 residues.

Notes on this clone: Other DNA variants within this sample encode the same CDR3. This chain uses TRBV11-2 with TRBJ1-2, with 10 bases identical to TRBD1. V lost 5 bases to trimming and J lost 7 bases; unmatched junction nucleotides: 1. Germline V gene sequence: CDR1 SGHAT, CDR2 FQNNGV. The length of the CDR3 is 12 residues. CDR3 sequence (DNA): TGTGCCAGCAGCAGGGACAGGGGTGGCTACACCTTC. This sequence encodes CASSRDRGGYTF.

This chain links TRBV6-2 or TRBV6-3 with TRBJ2-1; 9 bases are shared with TRBD1. This CDR3 is 15 amino acids long. CDR1 and CDR2 (germline): MNHEY, SVGEGT. V gave up 0 bases and J gave up 7 bases; unmatched junction bases: 4. CDR3 loop: CASSYSGTGRNEQFF. CDR3 sequence (DNA): TGTGCCAGCAGTTACTCCGGGACAGGGCGTAATGAGCAGTTCTTC.

This sequence joins TRBV21-1 and TRBJ1-2; TRBD1, the table's D call, lacks a check against the DNA. TRBV21-1 is a pseudogene. The CDR3 extends over 17 amino acids. CDR3 nucleotide sequence: TGTGCCAGCAGCAAAGCTGGAGGGACAGTTTGGGTCCATGGCTACACCTTC. Translation gives CASSKAGGTVWVHGYTF.

V gene TRBV5-1 combines with J gene TRBJ1-2; TRBD1 might be the D (5 bases). Per the germline V gene, CDR1 is SGHRS and CDR2 is YFSETQ. This CDR3 region has 14 residues. Trimming pared 1 base from V and 6 bases from J, leaving 13 bases between. The DNA of the CDR3 is TGCGCCAGCAGCTTGAGTCCAGGGAAGGATGGCTACACCTTC. Translating gives CASSLSPGKDGYTF.

This chain connects TRBV5-6 to TRBJ2-3; TRBD1 is a possible D gene (5 bases). V lost 4 bases and J lost 3, with 12 bases in between. The CDR3 has 14 amino acids. CDR1 and CDR2 from the germline V gene are SGHDT and YYEEEE. CDR3 nucleotides: TGTGCCAGCAGCCCCAGGGTCGCGACAGATACGCAGTATTTT. This sequence encodes CASSPRVATDTQYF.

The chain carries TRBV5-4 and TRBJ2-2; the D gene is possibly TRBD1 (5 bases). The CDR3 extends over 13 amino acids. Germline lookup yields CDR1 SGHNT and CDR2 YYREEE (reference sequence). V gave up 1 base and J gave up 6 bases, with 7 bases separating them. CDR3 sequence reads: CASSLKGSGELFF. DNA of the CDR3: TGTGCCAGCAGCTTGAAGGGGTCCGGGGAGCTGTTTTTT.

The V call is TRBV4-2, the J call TRBJ1-1; no firm D call. The germline V gene has CDR1 LGHNA and CDR2 YNFKEQ. The CDR3 totals 15 residues. V was shortened by 1 base and J by 0 bases, with 9 bases between the two germline ends. The CDR3 is CASSQGRRLNTEAFF. DNA of the CDR3: TGTGCCAGCAGCCAAGGACGGAGATTGAACACTGAAGCTTTCTTT.

V gene TRBV27 combines with J gene TRBJ1-3; D uncertain. Trimming took 5 bases from V and 9 from J, leaving 14 bases between them. Per the germline V gene, CDR1 is MNHEY and CDR2 is SMNVEV (reference sequence). The CDR3 consists of 13 residues. CDR3 region: CASSLTPRSTIYF. Here the CDR3 DNA reads TGTGCCAGCAGTCTTACCCCTCGCAGCACCATATATTTT.

The chain employs TRBV5-6 and TRBJ1-5, with a possible D match to TRBD1 (5 bases). In germline, CDR1 is SGHDT, CDR2 YYEEEE. With 4 bases removed from V and 5 bases from J, the gap between germline ends came to 10 bases. CDR3 length equals 13 residues. CDR3 sequence: CASSPGGDQPQHF. As DNA, the CDR3 is TGTGCCAGCAGCCCGGGGGGGGATCAGCCCCAGCATTTT.

The V gene is TRBV5-1, the J gene TRBJ1-2, with 10 nucleotides matching TRBD1. Germline loops: CDR1 SGHRS, CDR2 YFSETQ. Germline trimming cut 0 bases from V and 7 bases from J; bases unmatched to any gene: 6. This CDR3 has 15 amino acids. The CDR3 protein is CASSLVVGQGSGYTF. The CDR3 nucleotides read TGCGCCAGCAGCTTGGTTGTGGGACAGGGGAGTGGCTACACCTTC.

The chain employs TRBV19 and TRBJ2-5; D gene uncertain. V lost 4 bases, J lost 2 bases, and 8 bases lay in between. This CDR3 has 13 residues. CDR1 LNHDA and CDR2 SQIVND come from the germline V gene (reference sequence). DNA for the CDR3: TGTGCCAGTAGTAAGGTGTTACAAGAGACCCAGTACTTC. Translation gives CASSKVLQETQYF.

Worth noting for this clone: The germline gene is not matched at one end of the junction; a read error may be the cause. The J gene is TRBJ2-3, the V gene TRBV7-9; maybe TRBD2 (6 bases). Germline CDR1 reads SEHNR; CDR2 reads FQNEAQ (reference sequence). This CDR3 is 15 amino acids long. The CDR3 DNA is TGTGCCAGCACCTTAAGACTAGGGAGCACAGATACGCAGTATTTT. Translation gives CASTLRLGSTDTQYF. Filled out from reference TRBV7-9 and TRBJ2-3, the complete variable domain reads DTGVSQNPRHKITKRGQNVTFRCDPISEHNRLYWYRQTLGQGPEFLTYFQNEAQLEKSRLLSDRFSAERPKGSFSTLEIQRTEQGDSAMYLCASTLRLGSTDTQYFGPGTRLTVL.

This chain uses TRBV19 with TRBJ1-5, with 8 positions matching TRBD1. CDR1 is LNHDA, CDR2 SQIVND, per germline (reference sequence). The CDR3 consists of 15 residues. Unmatched junction bases numbered 8, after V lost 6 bases and J lost 4 bases. The CDR3 coding sequence is TGTGCCAGTAGCGAGGGACAGGCCTGGAATCAGCCCCAGCATTTT. It codes for CASSEGQAWNQPQHF. The whole variable domain, filled in from reference TRBV19 and TRBJ1-5, reads DGGITQSPKYLFRKEGQNVTLSCEQNLNHDAMYWYRQDPGQGLRLIYYSQIVNDFQKGDIAEGYSVSREKKESFPLTVTSAQKNPTAFYLCASSEGQAWNQPQHFGDGTRLSIL.

The rearrangement uses TRBV6-1 and TRBJ1-2; 7 bases fit TRBD1. Germline V gives CDR1 MNHNS, CDR2 SASEGT. The J segment lost 2 bases and the V segment lost 1 base, leaving 4 bases of the junction unmatched. The CDR3 runs 15 residues. CDR3 in amino acids: CASSEEPGGNYGYTF. The CDR3 nucleotides are TGTGCCAGCAGTGAAGAGCCAGGGGGGAACTATGGCTACACCTTC.

The chain links TRBV6-5 to TRBJ1-5, with D possibly being TRBD1 (5 bases). V was clipped by 2 bases and J by 7 bases, with 12 bases between them. The CDR3 runs to 14 residues. Germline V gene sequence: CDR1 MNHEY, CDR2 SVGAGI. The CDR3 sequence: CASSYISGSQPQHF. The CDR3 DNA sequence: TGTGCCAGCAGTTACATTTCAGGGTCCCAGCCCCAGCATTTT.

This clone was counted a single time. The rearrangement joins TRBV20-1 to TRBJ1-2, with 12 bases aligning to TRBD1. The V gene's germline CDR1 is DFQATT and CDR2 SNEGSKA (reference sequence). This CDR3 is built from 16 residues. Trimming removed 3 bases from V and 8 bases from J; junction bases left unmatched: 13. The CDR3 sequence is CSASIGTGGAVGGYTF. CDR3 DNA sequence: TGCAGTGCTAGTATCGGGACAGGGGGCGCGGTTGGCGGCTACACCTTC.

CDR3 loop: CASSLAASSYEQYF. CDR3 nucleotides: TGTGCCAGCAGCTTAGCTGCCAGTTCCTACGAGCAGTACTTC. The J gene is TRBJ2-7, the V gene TRBV11-3; no clear D. The germline gives CDR1 SGHNT, CDR2 YENEEA. The CDR3 loop spans 14 amino acids. V lost 1 base to trimming and J lost 1 base, with 8 bases between them.

The chain couples TRBV16 to TRBJ1-1; 7 nucleotides line up with TRBD1. The J segment lost 3 bases and the V segment lost 5 bases, leaving 3 bases of the junction unmatched. CDR1 and CDR2 (germline): KGHSY, FQNENV. This CDR3 spans 13 amino acids. The CDR3 nucleotides are TGTGCCAGCAGCTCAGGGGGACACACTGAAGCTTTCTTT. This codes for CASSSGGHTEAFF. Using reference TRBV16 and TRBJ1-1 for the parts outside the CDR3, the full variable domain is GEEVAQTPKHLVRGEGQKAKLYCAPIKGHSYVFWYQQVLKNEFKFLISFQNENVFDETGMPKERFSAKCLPNSPCSLEIQATKLEDSAVYFCASSSGGHTEAFFGQGTRLTVV.

This clone was seen only once. The chain couples TRBV5-6 to TRBJ1-4; D not certain. The germline V gene has CDR1 SGHDT and CDR2 YYEEEE. The V end lost 0 bases, the J end lost 5 bases, and 8 bases lay between the germline ends. The CDR3 consists of 14 residues. DNA for the CDR3: TGTGCCAGCAGCTTGGGACCGGTGAATGAAAAACTGTTTTTT. It yields the protein CASSLGPVNEKLFF.

This clone was picked up one time. CDR3 sequence reads: CASSRGAVTDTQYF. The CDR3 DNA sequence: TGTGCCAGCAGCCGGGGGGCCGTCACAGATACGCAGTATTTT. The chain joins TRBV5-4 to TRBJ2-3, with a possible D match to TRBD2 (7 bases). Germline CDR1 reads SGHNT; CDR2 reads YYREEE (reference sequence). V was clipped by 4 bases and J by 2 bases, with 11 bases between them. The CDR3 has 14 amino acids.

In this sample, this clone turned up a few times. This chain joins TRBV19 and TRBJ2-7, with 8 positions matching TRBD1. The ends lost 3 bases at V and 1 base at J; junction bases unmatched: 11. Germline CDR1 reads LNHDA; CDR2 reads SQIVND (reference sequence). This CDR3 comprises 17 residues. The CDR3: CASSMLSTGVDSYEQYF. The CDR3 DNA is TGTGCCAGTAGTATGCTCTCGACAGGGGTTGATTCCTACGAGCAGTACTTC.

The chain couples TRBV7-2 to TRBJ2-3; D ambiguous. This CDR3 is built from 13 residues. The V end lost 5 bases, the J end lost 2 bases, and 8 bases lay between the germline ends. Per the germline V gene, CDR1 is SGHTA and CDR2 is FQGNSA. The chain's CDR3 is CASSPLYTDTQYF. The CDR3 DNA follows: TGTGCCAGCAGCCCACTATACACAGATACGCAGTATTTT.

The J gene is TRBJ1-5, the V gene TRBV28, with D tentatively TRBD1 (5 bases). Trimming removed 5 bases at V and 6 bases at J, with 8 bases between. The CDR3 has 12 amino acids. Germline CDR1 is MDHEN and CDR2 is SYDVKM. CDR3 amino acids: CASSGGSQPQHF. Here the CDR3 DNA reads TGTGCCAGCAGTGGGGGGAGTCAGCCCCAGCATTTT.